Presented here are 29 T cell receptor beta chains from one specimen sequenced in a study of glioma-infiltrating T cells. Amplification of TCR alpha and beta CDR3 regions from RNA used iRepertoire nested multiplex PCR. MiXCR, applied by TCRdb to the multiplex PCR reads, yields one record per CDR3 protein. The repertoire has a few hundred thousand distinct CDR3 sequences, roughly two fifths of them found once; the top ten carry around 12%. Sequenced material: glioma tissue, nonneoplastic brain tissue, or PBMCs (not recorded which). The receptor source for this set is a human donor with low-grade glioma or glioblastoma, undergoing nonglioma brain surgery, or in good health (not recorded which).

This clonotype was seen a few times. At one end the junction does not follow the germline gene, possibly because of a read error. The V call is TRBV19, the J call TRBJ2-1; 8 bases map to TRBD2. This CDR3 is 15 amino acids long. The germline V gene has CDR1 LNHDA and CDR2 SQIVND (reference sequence). CDR3 protein: CASSIAGTSFNEQFF. For the CDR3, the DNA is TGTGCCAGTAGCATAGCCGGGACTAGTTTCAATGAGCAGTTCTTC. Based on the CDR3 plus reference TRBV19 and TRBJ2-1, the full variable domain is DGGITQSPKYLFRKEGQNVTLSCEQNLNHDAMYWYRQDPGQGLRLIYYSQIVNDFQKGDIAEGYSVSREKKESFPLTVTSAQKNPTAFYLCASSIAGTSFNEQFFGPGTRLTVL.

This clonotype has just a few counts. CDR3 nucleotides: TGCGCCAGCAGCCAAGCAGGGAACGGACAGCCCCAGCATTTT. This encodes CASSQAGNGQPQHF. The V call is TRBV4-1, the J call TRBJ1-5, with D perhaps matching TRBD1 (5 bases). Per the germline V gene, CDR1 is MGHRA and CDR2 is YSYEKL. The CDR3 extends over 14 amino acids. V lost 1 base to trimming and J lost 7 bases, with 11 bases between them.

This chain joins TRBV4-2 and TRBJ2-5; 10 nucleotides agree with TRBD2. The J segment lost 3 bases and the V segment lost 4 bases, leaving 8 bases of the junction unmatched. The germline V gene has CDR1 LGHNA and CDR2 YNFKEQ. The CDR3 has 16 amino acids. This CDR3 reads CASSRGGTSVEETQYF. The CDR3 DNA reads as TGTGCCAGCAGCCGAGGCGGGACTAGCGTGGAAGAGACCCAGTACTTC.

This clonotype came up a few times. The chain recombines TRBV20-1 with TRBJ2-6; D ambiguous. Trimming took off 2 bases at V and 2 bases at J, with 7 bases between the two ends. CDR1 is DFQATT, CDR2 SNEGSKA, per germline (reference sequence). The CDR3 spans 14 residues. CDR3 DNA: TGCAGTGCTAGACCAGTACCTGGGGCCAACGTCCTGACTTTC. As protein: CSARPVPGANVLTF.

This clonotype was counted many times. In DNA form, the CDR3 reads TGTGCCAGCAGTTACTCCCCTTTTGAGAGGAACACTGAAGCTTTCTTT. Translated, it gives CASSYSPFERNTEAFF. The V call is TRBV6-6, the J call TRBJ1-1, with D uncertain. The V end lost 0 bases, the J end lost 1 base, and 12 bases lay between the germline ends. The CDR3 contains 16 residues. CDR1 MNHNY and CDR2 SVGAGI come from the germline V gene (reference sequence).

V and J are TRBV27 and TRBJ2-7; a possible D gene is TRBD1 (6 bases). Germline loops: CDR1 MNHEY, CDR2 SMNVEV (reference sequence). Trimming took off 1 base at V and 0 bases at J, with 16 bases between the two ends. The CDR3 is 17 amino acids. CDR3 protein: CASSLLSGQGISYEQYF. In DNA, the CDR3 is TGTGCCAGCAGTTTATTATCGGGGCAGGGGATCTCCTACGAGCAGTACTTC.

A word on this clonotype: One base away lies a much larger clone, so this may be a sequencing read error. The V and J genes are TRBV20-1 and TRBJ2-7; TRBD2 matches 14 bases. The germline V gene encodes CDR1 DFQATT and CDR2 SNEGSKA (reference sequence). This CDR3 spans 15 amino acids. V shed 6 bases, J shed 7 bases, and the junction held 11 bases outside the gene matches. DNA for the CDR3: TGCAGTGCCCATCTGGGACTAGCGGGAGCGGGAGAGCAGTACTTC. This encodes CSAHLGLAGAGEQYF.

This clonotype came up a few times. The chain uses TRBV20-1 and TRBJ2-2; 12 nucleotides align to TRBD2. V lost 1 base, J lost 3 bases, and 6 bases stayed unmatched. CDR1 and CDR2 from the germline V gene are DFQATT and SNEGSKA (reference sequence). There are 17 residues in the CDR3. In DNA, the CDR3 is TGCAGTGCTAGAGGGCTAGCGGGAGGGTTGGACACCGGGGAGCTGTTTTTT. This translates into CSARGLAGGLDTGELFF.

This clonotype was seen at least ten times. The V call is TRBV6-1, the J call TRBJ1-5, with a weak D call TRBD1 (5 bases). Germline V lookup: CDR1 MNHNS, CDR2 SASEGT. The CDR3 covers 13 residues. V gave up 5 bases and J gave up 4 bases, with 9 bases separating them. CDR3 amino acids: CASSLTVNQPQHF. CDR3 bases: TGTGCCAGCAGTTTGACAGTGAATCAGCCCCAGCATTTT.

The rearrangement joins TRBV4-1 to TRBJ1-4; D unclear. The CDR3 spans 15 residues. V lost 8 bases, J lost 0 bases, and 13 bases lay in between. Germline V gives CDR1 MGHRA, CDR2 YSYEKL. The CDR3 DNA reads TGCGCCAGCGGGAAACACACTGCAACTAATGAAAAACTGTTTTTT. Its translation is CASGKHTATNEKLFF.

This clonotype was counted many times. This chain links TRBV6-1 with TRBJ1-3, with no clear D. V gave up 7 bases and J gave up 3 bases, with 7 bases separating them. There are 12 residues in the CDR3. CDR1 is MNHNS, CDR2 SASEGT, per germline. The CDR3 here is CASTQVGNTIYF. The DNA of the CDR3 is TGTGCCAGCACCCAAGTTGGAAACACCATATATTTT.

The chain recombines TRBV3-1 with TRBJ1-2, with 9 nucleotides matching TRBD1. This CDR3 is built from 17 residues. Germline loops: CDR1 LGHDT, CDR2 YNNKEL (reference sequence). V was pared by 2 bases and J by 6 bases, with 13 bases of the junction left unmatched. This CDR3 reads CASSQRRGTGRLDGYTF. The CDR3 bases are TGTGCCAGCAGCCAACGCCGGGGGACAGGGAGGTTGGATGGCTACACCTTC.

The gene calls are TRBV14 and TRBJ2-7; D not resolved. CDR3 size: 13 residues. Germline V gene data show CDR1 as SGHDN and CDR2 as FVKESK. Trimming pared 1 base from V and 5 bases from J, leaving 9 bases between. The chain's CDR3 is CASSQANRDEQYF. CDR3 coding DNA: TGTGCCAGCAGCCAAGCTAATCGAGACGAGCAGTACTTC. Supplemented by reference TRBV14 and TRBJ2-7, the full variable domain reads EAGVTQFPSHSVIEKGQTVTLRCDPISGHDNLYWYRRVMGKEIKFLLHFVKESKQDESGMPNNRFLAERTGGTYSTLKVQPAELEDSGVYFCASSQANRDEQYFGPGTRLTVT.

This clonotype has ten or more counts. This chain joins TRBV20-1 and TRBJ1-1; D gene unclear. The CDR3 loop spans 14 amino acids. Germline CDR1 DFQATT, CDR2 SNEGSKA (reference sequence). V was clipped by 0 bases and J by 3 bases, with 11 bases between them. In DNA, the CDR3 is TGCAGTGCTAGAGATGTGGTGGGATACACTGAAGCTTTCTTT. Protein sequence: CSARDVVGYTEAFF.

Comment on this clonotype: This could be a read error, since a much larger clone is one nucleotide away. This chain connects TRBV20-1 to TRBJ1-1; 7 bases map to TRBD1. Germline assignment: CDR1 DFQATT and CDR2 SNEGSKA (reference sequence). The length of the CDR3 is 15 residues. CDR3 protein: CRARVRGQQYTEAFF. The CDR3 coding sequence is TGCAGAGCTAGAGTGAGGGGACAGCAATACACTGAAGCTTTCTTT.

In regard to this clonotype: A much larger clone lies one base from this, so it may be a read error. V is TRBV4-3 and J is TRBJ2-1; no clear D gene. The CDR3 totals 15 residues. Trimming shortened V by 0 bases and J by 8 bases, and 14 bases separated the two germline ends. The germline gives CDR1 LGHNA, CDR2 YSLEER. The CDR3 protein is CASSQEARVFDEQFF. In DNA, the CDR3 is TGCGCCAGCAGCCAAGAGGCCCGGGTCTTCGATGAGCAGTTCTTC.

The rearrangement joins TRBV6-2 or TRBV6-3 to TRBJ2-7, with a weak D call TRBD1 (6 bases). V was clipped by 6 bases and J by 4 bases, with 10 bases between them. The CDR3 loop spans 12 amino acids. In germline, CDR1 is MNHEY, CDR2 SVGEGT. The chain's CDR3 is CASRSDRYEQYF. In DNA form, the CDR3 reads TGTGCCAGCAGATCGGACAGATACGAGCAGTACTTC.

CDR3 DNA sequence: TGTGCCAGCAAAGGCGGCGAGCACAATGAGCAGTTCTTC. This encodes CASKGGEHNEQFF. The chain uses TRBV6-1 and TRBJ2-1; D ambiguous. This CDR3 has 13 residues. Trimming cost V 7 bases and J 5 bases, with 12 bases left between them. Germline V CDR1 and CDR2: MNHNS, SASEGT.

This clonotype was recorded many times. CDR3 sequence reads: CASSLSQVSGTQYF. As DNA, the CDR3 is TGTGCCAGCAGTTTGAGTCAGGTCAGCGGGACCCAGTACTTC. This chain uses TRBV28 with TRBJ2-5; TRBD2 might be the D (5 bases). The CDR3 spans 14 residues. Trimming removed 3 bases at V and 7 bases at J, with 15 bases between. CDR1 is MDHEN, CDR2 SYDVKM, per germline.

The J gene is TRBJ1-1, the V gene TRBV7-2, with 8 bases aligning to TRBD1. CDR1 SGHTA and CDR2 FQGNSA come from the germline V gene. V lost 5 bases, J lost 5 bases, and 7 bases stayed unmatched. The CDR3 totals 14 residues. The CDR3 protein is CASSLYGTGTEAFF. The CDR3, as DNA: TGTGCCAGCAGCCTATACGGGACAGGAACTGAAGCTTTCTTT. The whole variable domain, filled in from reference TRBV7-2 and TRBJ1-1, reads GAGVSQSPSNKVTEKGKDVELRCDPISGHTALYWYRQSLGQGLEFLIYFQGNSAPDKSGLPSDRFSAERTGGSVSTLTIQRTQQEDSAVYLCASSLYGTGTEAFFGQGTRLTVV.

A word on this clonotype: One end of the junction fails to match germline, which may point to a read error. V gene TRBV27 combines with J gene TRBJ1-1; D gene unclear. The germline V gene encodes CDR1 MNHEY and CDR2 SMNVEV (reference sequence). This CDR3 is 11 amino acids long. The CDR3: CASSYYERAFF. The DNA for the CDR3 is TGCGCCAGCAGTTATTATGAAAGAGCTTTCTTT.

This clonotype was detected a few times. The chain joins TRBV7-2 to TRBJ2-7; 12 bases are shared with TRBD2. The V and J ends lost 4 bases and 3 bases, in that order; junction bases with no gene match: 4. Germline CDR1 is SGHTA and CDR2 is FQGNSA. The length of the CDR3 is 15 residues. CDR3 bases: TGTGCCAGCAGCTCCCCGACTAGCGGGAGCTACGAGCAGTACTTC. Amino acids: CASSSPTSGSYEQYF.

V usage is TRBV5-1 and J usage is TRBJ1-2; the D gene is possibly TRBD1 (6 bases). CDR1 and CDR2 from the germline V gene are SGHRS and YFSETQ. V was pared by 4 bases and J by 4 bases, with 17 bases between. The CDR3 totals 15 residues. The CDR3 nucleotides are TGCGCCAGCAGCGTCGGACTCACAGGGAGCTATGGCTACACCTTC. Translating it yields CASSVGLTGSYGYTF.

This clonotype has just a few counts. V usage is TRBV12-3 or TRBV12-4 and J usage is TRBJ1-2, with D possibly being TRBD1 (6 bases). V was pared by 4 bases and J by 8 bases, with 17 bases between. The CDR3 runs to 14 residues. The CDR3 nucleotides are TGTGCCAGCAGTTCGACCCCACAGGGCCGGGGCTACACCTTC. Amino acids: CASSSTPQGRGYTF.

As concerns this clonotype: A much larger clone lies one base from this, so it may be a read error. The conserved phenylalanine or tryptophan normally closing the CDR3 is absent here, so this likely arose from a read error. This chain links TRBV2 with TRBJ2-7; D tentatively reads TRBD1 or TRBD2 (5 bases each). V lost 6 bases, J lost 4 bases, and 7 bases lay in between. There are 11 residues in the CDR3. Germline V gives CDR1 SNHLY, CDR2 FYNNEI. In DNA form, the CDR3 reads TGTGCCAGCAGGAGGGGATACGAGCAGTACCTC. Translating it yields CASRRGYEQYL.

The rearrangement joins TRBV7-8 to TRBJ1-5; TRBD1 might be the D (5 bases). This CDR3 has 18 residues. Trimming left V 1 base short and J 0 bases short, with 16 bases between. From germline, CDR1 is SGHVS and CDR2 FQNEAQ. The CDR3 DNA sequence: TGTGCCAGCAGCTTAGATTCACAGGCCATGGGTAGCAATCAGCCCCAGCATTTT. Translated: CASSLDSQAMGSNQPQHF.

This clonotype was observed a single time. V and J are TRBV7-9 and TRBJ2-7; tentative D call: TRBD1 (5 bases). Germline CDR1 is SEHNR and CDR2 is FQNEAQ (reference sequence). Trimming shortened V by 5 bases and J by 4 bases, and 24 bases separated the two germline ends. The CDR3 loop spans 17 amino acids. The CDR3 reads CASSIVTLETALYEQYF. The CDR3 region has the DNA TGTGCCAGCAGCATAGTCACCCTTGAGACAGCCTTATACGAGCAGTACTTC.

The chain links TRBV7-9 to TRBJ1-3, with 7 bases that match TRBD1. Germline V gene sequence: CDR1 SEHNR, CDR2 FQNEAQ (reference sequence). The CDR3 covers 17 residues. The V and J ends lost 4 bases and 1 base, in that order; junction bases with no gene match: 10. The CDR3 DNA sequence: TGTGCCAGCAGCTCAGGGGGGACAGATCTTTCTGGAAACACCATATATTTT. Protein: CASSSGGTDLSGNTIYF.

The genes are TRBV10-3 and TRBJ2-7, with 11 bases that match TRBD2. Germline V gives CDR1 ENHRY, CDR2 SYGVKD. The length of the CDR3 is 13 residues. Trimming removed 6 bases from V and 7 bases from J; junction bases left unmatched: 5. The CDR3 bases are TGTGCCATCAGCATAACTAGCGGGGGAGAGCAGTACTTC. Its protein is CAISITSGGEQYF.